Below, one T cell receptor (beta chain) is given with its context. Its recognized antigen is unknown. Base-call qualities are not available, and no considerably larger clone is one nucleotide away. The instrument was an Illumina HiSeq 1500. Through fastp at Q25 and MiXCR, TCRdb rebuilt clones from the public reads, retaining in-frame beta chains. Each record represents a unique CDR3 protein, reported with the most common genes and DNA among its rows. Here the sample has just over 150,000 distinct CDR3 sequences; roughly a quarter occur a single time. Approximately 11% of the sample lies in the top ten. These data come from a study of T cell repertoires in cytomegalovirus infection (dated by TCRdb to between 2017 and 2020). With regard to the full study: Because public TCR beta signatures pointed to carriage of CMV infection together with the matching HLA type, the HLA type of each donor mattered for the analysis. On the study overall, not on this receptor specifically: In the ex vivo response, HLA-C-restricted CMV-specific TCR beta clonotypes were dominant, and in two of eight donors the single most frequent clonotype came from this HLA-C-restricted group. In both this cohort and an independent cohort of under 450 donors, the cumulative frequency of public TCR beta family members distinguished carriers of CMV infection plus the relevant HLA type.

There are 13 amino acids in the CDR3, from cysteine to phenylalanine inclusive. CDR3 DNA is the only sequence kept; it has 39 bases, read in frame from the first base. V drops 6 bases and J drops 4 bases, leaving 12 bases in between. The V and J genes are TRBV12-3 or TRBV12-4 and TRBJ1-2; matching of 6 bases hints at TRBD1 as the D gene. This clonotype was sampled from a human donor in good health (CMV status not recorded). Some clones in this sample may be carry-over from other donors' samples. Specimen: PBMCs. Here the CDR3 is given as CASSPRGGYGYTF. The DNA is TGTGCCAGCAGCCCCAGGGGCGGCTATGGCTACACCTTC.